This T cell receptor (beta chain) was identified in a study of identical twins. Study-wide points: Not following the same donors, the study drew its conclusions from cross-sectional statistical analysis. Low generation probability was overrepresented in out-of-frame alpha sequences shared by twins. Surplus twin overlap in beta out-of-frame sequences was less pronounced.

Healthy Caucasians alone served as donors. The germline V gene has CDR1 SQVTM and CDR2 ANQGSEA. V gave up 7 bases and J gave up 1 base, with 16 bases separating them. This CDR3 comprises 14 residues. TCRdb reprocessed the 5' RACE reads with MiXCR, giving one entry per CDR3 protein. In the table there are around 960,000 distinct CDR3 sequences, roughly an eighth of which are singletons. This clonotype was recorded many times. Antigen specificity is unknown. These data were also reused for a study on yellow fever vaccine responses in identical twins.

Sample: PBMCs. This TCR was sampled from a woman younger than 30 in good health. The J gene is TRBJ1-1, the V gene TRBV29-1; possibly TRBD1 for D (5 bases). CDR3 sequence (DNA): TGCAGCGCCCTACCCGGGACGGGGAACACTGAAGCTTTCTTT. Amino acids: CSALPGTGNTEAFF.